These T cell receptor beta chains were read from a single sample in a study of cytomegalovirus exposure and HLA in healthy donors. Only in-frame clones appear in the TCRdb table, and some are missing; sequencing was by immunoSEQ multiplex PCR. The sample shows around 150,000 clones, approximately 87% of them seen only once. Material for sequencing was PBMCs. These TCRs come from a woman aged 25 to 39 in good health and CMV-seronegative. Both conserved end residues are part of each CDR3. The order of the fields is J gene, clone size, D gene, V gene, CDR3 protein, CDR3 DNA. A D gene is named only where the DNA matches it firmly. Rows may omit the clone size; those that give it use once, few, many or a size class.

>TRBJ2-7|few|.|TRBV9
CASSVALGNYEQYF
TGTGCCAGCAGCGTAGCACTAGGAAACTACGAGCAGTACTTC
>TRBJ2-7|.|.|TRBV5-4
CASSKFEDYEQYF
TGTGCCAGCAGCAAGTTTGAGGACTACGAGCAGTACTTC
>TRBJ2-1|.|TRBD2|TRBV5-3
CARSLVGRGASYNEQFF
TGTGCCAGAAGCTTGGTCGGGCGGGGGGCTTCCTACAATGAGCAGTTCTTC
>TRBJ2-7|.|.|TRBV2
CAIPYRDTGSLAYEQYF
TGTGCCATCCCCTACCGGGACACGGGCTCCCTCGCCTACGAGCAGTACTTC
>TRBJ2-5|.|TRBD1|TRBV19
CASTDIGQGARETQYF
TGTGCCAGTACCGACATCGGACAGGGAGCCCGAGAGACCCAGTACTTC
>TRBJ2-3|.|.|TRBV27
CASSLALKPLGPDTQYF
TGTGCCAGCAGTTTAGCTTTGAAACCCCTAGGCCCAGATACGCAGTATTTT
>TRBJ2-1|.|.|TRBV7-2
CASSLGGASYNEQFF
TGTGCCAGCAGCTTAGGTGGGGCCTCCTACAATGAGCAGTTCTTC
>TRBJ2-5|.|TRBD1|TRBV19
CASAEGTAPETQYF
TGTGCCAGTGCTGAGGGGACAGCCCCTGAGACCCAGTACTTC
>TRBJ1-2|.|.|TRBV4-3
CASSPGTAGNYGYTF
TGCGCCAGCAGCCCAGGGACGGCTGGGAACTATGGCTACACCTTC
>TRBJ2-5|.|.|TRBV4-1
CASSQDPGTQYF
TGCGCCAGCAGCCAAGACCCAGGGACCCAGTACTTC
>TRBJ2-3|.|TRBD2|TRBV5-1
CASSFSLAGTDTQYF
TGCGCCAGCAGCTTTTCACTAGCGGGGACAGATACGCAGTATTTT
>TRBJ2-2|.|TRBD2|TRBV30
CAWSGPWGGGELFF
TGTGCCTGGAGTGGCCCTTGGGGGGGCGGGGAGCTGTTTTTT
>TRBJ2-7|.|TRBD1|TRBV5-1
CASSLIRTGDHEQYF
TGCGCCAGCAGCTTGATCCGGACAGGGGACCACGAGCAGTACTTC
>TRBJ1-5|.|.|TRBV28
CASSFGSQPQHF
TGTGCCAGCAGTTTTGGCTCTCAGCCCCAGCATTTT
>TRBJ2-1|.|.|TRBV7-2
CASSSTSGSYNEQFF
TGTGCCAGCAGCTCAACCTCGGGCAGCTACAATGAGCAGTTCTTC
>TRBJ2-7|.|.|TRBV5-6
CASSLEGRATRYEQYF
TGTGCCAGCAGCTTAGAAGGACGGGCTACGCGCTACGAGCAGTACTTC
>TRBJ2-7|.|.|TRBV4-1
CASSHPQHLYEQYF
TGCGCCAGCAGCCACCCTCAACACCTCTACGAGCAGTACTTC
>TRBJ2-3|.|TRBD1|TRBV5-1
CASSLGQGQTDTQYF
TGCGCCAGCAGCTTGGGACAGGGACAAACAGATACGCAGTATTTT
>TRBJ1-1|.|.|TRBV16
CASSPRGQGTEAFF
TGTGCCAGCAGCCCTCGCGGGCAGGGCACTGAAGCTTTCTTT
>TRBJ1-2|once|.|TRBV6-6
CASSYGGEDYGYTF
TGTGCCAGCAGTTACGGAGGGGAGGACTATGGCTACACCTTC
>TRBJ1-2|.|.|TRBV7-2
CASSPAQGFYGYTF
TGTGCCAGCAGCCCCGCCCAGGGGTTCTATGGCTACACCTTC
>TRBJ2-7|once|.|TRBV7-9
CASSVGSYEQYF
TGTGCCAGCAGCGTGGGGAGCTACGAGCAGTACTTC